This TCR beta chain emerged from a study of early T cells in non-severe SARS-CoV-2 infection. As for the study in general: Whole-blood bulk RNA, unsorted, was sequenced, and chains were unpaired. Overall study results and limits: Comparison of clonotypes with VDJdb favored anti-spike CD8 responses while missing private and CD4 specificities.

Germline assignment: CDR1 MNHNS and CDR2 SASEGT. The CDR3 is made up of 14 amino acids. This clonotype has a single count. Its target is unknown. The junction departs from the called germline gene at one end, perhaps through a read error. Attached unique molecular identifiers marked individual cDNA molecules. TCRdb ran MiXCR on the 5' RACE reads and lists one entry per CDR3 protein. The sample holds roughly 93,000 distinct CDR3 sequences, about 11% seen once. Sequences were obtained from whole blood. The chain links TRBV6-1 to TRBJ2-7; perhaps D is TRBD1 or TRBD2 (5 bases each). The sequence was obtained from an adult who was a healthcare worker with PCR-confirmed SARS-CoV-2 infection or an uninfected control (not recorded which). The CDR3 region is CATVAGTVSYEQCF. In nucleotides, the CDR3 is TGTGCCACCGTTGCCGGGACGGTCTCCTACGAGCAGTGCTTC.